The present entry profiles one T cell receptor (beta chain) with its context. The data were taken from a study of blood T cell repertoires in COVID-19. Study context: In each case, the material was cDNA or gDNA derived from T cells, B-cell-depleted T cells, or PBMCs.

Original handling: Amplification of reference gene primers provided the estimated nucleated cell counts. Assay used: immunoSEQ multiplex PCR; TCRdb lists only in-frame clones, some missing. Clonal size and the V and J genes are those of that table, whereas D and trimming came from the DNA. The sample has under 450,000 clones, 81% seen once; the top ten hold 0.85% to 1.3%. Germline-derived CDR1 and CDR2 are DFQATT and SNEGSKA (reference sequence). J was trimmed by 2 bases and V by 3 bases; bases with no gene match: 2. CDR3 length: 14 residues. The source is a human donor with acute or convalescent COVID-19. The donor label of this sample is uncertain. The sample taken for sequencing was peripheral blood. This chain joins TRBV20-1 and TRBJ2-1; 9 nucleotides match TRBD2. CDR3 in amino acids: CSASASGAYNEQFF. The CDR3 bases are TGCAGTGCTAGTGCTAGCGGGGCCTACAATGAGCAGTTCTTC.